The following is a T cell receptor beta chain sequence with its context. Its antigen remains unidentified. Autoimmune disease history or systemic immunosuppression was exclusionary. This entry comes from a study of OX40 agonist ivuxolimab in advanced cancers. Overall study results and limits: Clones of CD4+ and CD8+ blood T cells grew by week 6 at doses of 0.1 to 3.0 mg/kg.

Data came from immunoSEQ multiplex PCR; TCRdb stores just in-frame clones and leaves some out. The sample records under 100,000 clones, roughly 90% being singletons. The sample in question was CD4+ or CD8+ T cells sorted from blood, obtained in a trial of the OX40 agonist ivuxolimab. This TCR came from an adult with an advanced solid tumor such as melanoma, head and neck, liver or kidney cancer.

The CDR3 sequence: CASSPGGVGQPQHF. The CDR3 DNA reads as TGTGCCAGCAGTCCTGGGGGGGTGGGCCAGCCCCAGCATTTT. V is TRBV28 and J is TRBJ1-5, with D possibly being TRBD1 (5 bases). The CDR3 has 14 amino acids. The germline CDR1 and CDR2 sequences are MDHEN and SYDVKM. Trimming left V 5 bases short and J 7 bases short, with 15 bases between.